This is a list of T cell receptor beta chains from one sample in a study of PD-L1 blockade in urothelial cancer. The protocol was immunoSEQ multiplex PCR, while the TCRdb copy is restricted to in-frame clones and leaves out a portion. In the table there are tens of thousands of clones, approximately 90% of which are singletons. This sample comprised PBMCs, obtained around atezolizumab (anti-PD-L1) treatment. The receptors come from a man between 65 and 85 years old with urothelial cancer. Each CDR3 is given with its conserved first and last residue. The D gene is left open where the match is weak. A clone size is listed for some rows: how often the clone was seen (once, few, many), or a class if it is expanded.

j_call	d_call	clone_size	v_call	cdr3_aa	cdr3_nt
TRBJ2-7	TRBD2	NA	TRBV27	CASSPPAGGAYEQYF	TGTGCCAGCAGTCCCCCCGCGGGAGGCGCCTACGAGCAGTACTTC
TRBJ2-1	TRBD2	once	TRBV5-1	CASSLSLLAGGSNEQFF	TGCGCCAGCAGCTTATCCCTACTAGCGGGAGGGAGCAATGAGCAGTTCTTC
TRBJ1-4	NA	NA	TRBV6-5	CASSSTVSYSNEKLFF	TGTGCCAGCAGTTCGACAGTATCTTACTCGAATGAAAAACTGTTTTTT
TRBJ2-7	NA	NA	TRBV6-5	CASSYSTGRSYEQYF	TGTGCCAGCAGTTACTCGACAGGACGATCCTACGAGCAGTACTTC
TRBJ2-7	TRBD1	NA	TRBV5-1	CASSLEGAIDEQYF	TGCGCCAGCAGCTTGGAGGGGGCTATCGACGAGCAGTACTTC
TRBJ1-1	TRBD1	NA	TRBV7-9	CASRPTGGGKDMNTEAFF	TGTGCCAGCAGGCCTACAGGGGGCGGTAAAGACATGAACACTGAAGCTTTCTTT
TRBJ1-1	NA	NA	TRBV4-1	CASSQVFGQNTEAFF	TGCGCCAGCAGCCAAGTTTTTGGACAGAACACTGAAGCTTTCTTT
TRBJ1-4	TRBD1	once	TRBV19	CASRTGQSNEKLFF	TGTGCCAGTAGGACGGGACAGTCTAATGAAAAACTGTTTTTT
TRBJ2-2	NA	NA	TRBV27	CASSLTRPTGELFF	TGTGCCAGCAGTTTAACTAGACCCACCGGGGAGCTGTTTTTT
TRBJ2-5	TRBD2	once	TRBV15	CATSQGGGAGETQYF	TGTGCCACCAGTCAGGGCGGGGGGGCGGGAGAGACCCAGTACTTC
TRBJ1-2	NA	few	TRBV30	CAALGGGRFYGYTF	TGTGCCGCACTCGGAGGAGGTCGATTCTATGGCTACACCTTC